Below, one T cell receptor (beta chain) is given with its context. Sequencing was performed with immunoSEQ multiplex PCR; in TCRdb, only in-frame clones are kept and a portion is missing. This table has about 54,000 clones, about 95% appearing once. This record belongs to a study of technical replicates of blood from several donors. The V gene's germline CDR1 is SGHRS and CDR2 YFSETQ. This CDR3 is built from 14 residues. The receptor's source is a human donor in good health. The sample was T cells isolated from PBMCs. The V gene is TRBV5-1, the J gene TRBJ2-5, with TRBD1 matching over 7 bases. With the DNA end fitting TRBJ2-7 better, the J assignment may be wrong. This CDR3 is CASSLTGTDSEQYF. CDR3 sequence (DNA): TGCGCCAGCAGCTTGACCGGGACAGATTCCGAGCAGTACTTC.